This record looks at one T cell receptor (beta chain) sequence and its context. What it recognizes is unknown. This specimen comes from a study of graft-versus-host responses after intestinal transplantation. The wider study: Anti-thymocyte globulin induction preceded roughly 3 years of tacrolimus and steroid maintenance in all recipients.

TCRdb's table, derived via immunoSEQ multiplex PCR, lists solely in-frame clones and lacks some. The repertoire holds about 99,000 clones, with about 88% as singletons. This CDR3 is built from 14 residues. The junction had 4 bases not matched to a gene; V was cut back by 4 bases and J by 3 bases. Looked up from germline, CDR1 is SGHNT and CDR2 is YENEEA. The chain employs TRBV11-3 and TRBJ2-7; 9 bases map to TRBD1. The sequenced sample was unstimulated CD4+ T cells sorted from spleen or lymph node cells, obtained before intestinal transplant. The origin of this receptor is a human donor who received an intestinal transplant. This CDR3 reads CASSYAGQGYEQYF. DNA of the CDR3: TGTGCCAGCAGCTATGCGGGACAGGGCTACGAGCAGTACTTC.